The 15 T cell receptor beta chains below were found in one sample sequenced in a study of PD-1 blockade in classical Hodgkin lymphoma. Measured with immunoSEQ multiplex PCR; TCRdb has only the in-frame clones, and not every one. This sample carries about 100,000 clones, about 89% of them seen once, and the ten largest clones take approximately 6.3%. Every patient experienced relapse after autologous stem cell transplantation, and brentuximab vedotin exposure varied. The sequencing used peripheral blood mononuclear cells (PBMCs), collected before the second cycle of nivolumab. These receptor sequences come from a human donor with classical Hodgkin lymphoma.

This clone was recorded a few times. The chain has TRBV1 and TRBJ1-6; the table's D call, TRBD1, has no DNA check behind it. TRBV1 is a pseudogene locus. The CDR3 runs 16 residues. CDR3 nucleotides: TGCACCAGCAGCCATCCGGACAGGGTGGGTGGATCACCCCTCCACTTT. Protein: CTSSHPDRVGGSPLHF.

Points on this clone: A read error may account for a junction end that differs from germline. The chain employs TRBV11-2 and TRBJ1-2, with D perhaps matching TRBD1 (5 bases). This CDR3 spans 12 amino acids. Germline V CDR1 and CDR2: SGHAT, FQNNGV. CDR3 sequence (DNA): TGTGCCAGCAGCTTTGAGTGGGGACGACCAGACTTC. It translates to CASSFEWGRPDF.

This clone was detected a few times. The chain carries TRBV5-1 and TRBJ2-1; D might be TRBD1 (5 bases). The CDR3 length is 15 residues. V shed 0 bases and J shed 5 bases, with 12 bases lying between them. Germline V gene data show CDR1 as SGHRS and CDR2 as YFSETQ. CDR3 loop: CASSLGGAPDNEQFF. CDR3 DNA sequence: TGCGCCAGCAGCTTGGGGGGCGCCCCCGACAATGAGCAGTTCTTC.

The J gene is TRBJ1-1, the V gene TRBV9; D gene uncertain. CDR3 size: 15 residues. The germline gives CDR1 SGDLS, CDR2 YYNGEE. Deletions cut 0 bases from V and 3 bases from J, with 12 bases between. CDR3: CASSVVGNEYTEAFF. The CDR3, as DNA: TGTGCCAGCAGCGTAGTGGGCAACGAGTACACTGAAGCTTTCTTT.

V usage is TRBV4-2 and J usage is TRBJ1-6; no definite D call. Looked up from germline, CDR1 is LGHNA and CDR2 is YNFKEQ. The V end lost 3 bases, the J end lost 8 bases, and 17 bases lay between the germline ends. The CDR3 length is 16 residues. The CDR3 region is CASSQREGRLDSPLHF. The CDR3 nucleotides read TGTGCCAGCAGCCAGAGGGAGGGAAGGCTAGATTCACCCCTCCACTTT.

The V call is TRBV30, the J call TRBJ2-1; 14 nucleotides agree with TRBD2. Germline CDR1 is GTSNPN and CDR2 is SVGIG (reference sequence). Losses at the gene ends were 0 bases for V and 2 bases for J; bases not matched to a gene: 9. The CDR3 has 19 amino acids. The CDR3 loop reads CAWSVGRTSGGRTYNEQFF. The CDR3 nucleotides read TGTGCCTGGAGTGTAGGTCGGACTAGCGGGGGGCGGACCTACAATGAGCAGTTCTTC. Full variable domain (rest looked up from reference TRBV30 and TRBJ2-1): SQTIHQWPATLVQPVGSPLSLECTVEGTSNPNLYWYRQAAGRGLQLLFYSVGIGQISSEVPQNLSASRPQDRQFILSSKKLLLSDSGFYLCAWSVGRTSGGRTYNEQFFGPGTRLTVL.

Of note for this clone: Compared with germline, one end of the junction differs, possibly owing to a read error. The genes are TRBV6-5 and TRBJ2-7; D ambiguous. The CDR3 runs to 12 residues. CDR1 MNHEY and CDR2 SVGAGI come from the germline V gene. The CDR3, as DNA: TGTGCCAGCAGCCCCGCCTCCGACGAGCAGTACTTC. It specifies CASSPASDEQYF.

The rearrangement links TRBV5-1 to TRBJ1-1; 8 positions match TRBD1. This CDR3 region has 19 residues. Germline V gene sequence: CDR1 SGHRS, CDR2 YFSETQ. The V and J ends lost 0 bases and 6 bases, in that order; junction bases with no gene match: 19. The CDR3 is CASSLDYRGVLTGFSEAFF. CDR3 coding DNA: TGCGCCAGCAGCTTGGATTACAGGGGGGTATTGACGGGGTTTTCTGAAGCTTTCTTT.

The chain links TRBV4-3 to TRBJ2-7, with TRBD1 as a possible D gene (6 bases). Trimming cost V 0 bases and J 1 base, with 10 bases left between them. Looked up from germline, CDR1 is LGHNA and CDR2 is YSLEER. The CDR3 is 15 residues long. The CDR3 sequence is CASSQDGQGSYEQYF. CDR3 DNA sequence: TGCGCCAGCAGCCAAGATGGTCAGGGGTCCTACGAGCAGTACTTC.

The V call is TRBV7-8, the J call TRBJ1-5, with D possibly matching TRBD1 (6 bases). V was clipped by 5 bases and J by 5 bases, with 16 bases between them. There are 15 residues in the CDR3. Germline V gives CDR1 SGHVS, CDR2 FQNEAQ. In DNA, the CDR3 is TGTGCCAGCAGCAAGGACAGCGGTGGGGATCAGCCCCAGCATTTT. Its protein product is CASSKDSGGDQPQHF. Using reference TRBV7-8 and TRBJ1-5 for the parts outside the CDR3, the full variable domain is GAGVSQSPRYKVAKRGQDVALRCDPISGHVSLFWYQQALGQGPEFLTYFQNEAQLDKSGLPSDRFFAERPEGSVSTLKIQRTQQEDSAVYLCASSKDSGGDQPQHFGDGTRLSIL.

The V and J genes are TRBV6-5 and TRBJ1-2; 7 nucleotides align to TRBD1. With V trimmed by 2 bases and J by 7 bases, 7 bases remained unmatched. Germline V gene lookup returns CDR1 MNHEY and CDR2 SVGAGI. The CDR3 runs 14 residues. The CDR3 sequence: CASSYRGQAGGYTF. CDR3 sequence (DNA): TGTGCCAGCAGTTACCGTGGACAGGCGGGTGGCTACACCTTC.

This rearrangement joins TRBV7-9 to TRBJ2-5, with D uncertain. The CDR3 totals 13 residues. V lost 5 bases and J 1 base, leaving 8 bases between the germline ends. Per the germline V gene, CDR1 is SEHNR and CDR2 is FQNEAQ (reference sequence). The CDR3 bases are TGTGCCAGCAGCCCTGGACCCCAAGAGACCCAGTACTTC. As protein: CASSPGPQETQYF. The full variable domain, rest sourced from reference TRBV7-9 and TRBJ2-5, is DTGVSQNPRHKITKRGQNVTFRCDPISEHNRLYWYRQTLGQGPEFLTYFQNEAQLEKSRLLSDRFSAERPKGSFSTLEIQRTEQGDSAMYLCASSPGPQETQYFGPGTRLLVL.

This clone was observed a single time. The rearrangement links TRBV6-1 to TRBJ1-5, with 7 positions matching TRBD1. This CDR3 spans 17 amino acids. V was clipped by 4 bases and J by 0 bases; unmatched bases: 9. Per germline, CDR1 MNHNS and CDR2 SASEGT. CDR3 sequence (DNA): TGTGCCAGCAGTGGGGCAGGGGGTCCTTATAGCAATCAGCCCCAGCATTTT. Protein sequence: CASSGAGGPYSNQPQHF.

This chain joins TRBV28 and TRBJ1-5; no clear D gene. The CDR3 is 12 residues long. Germline V gene lookup returns CDR1 MDHEN and CDR2 SYDVKM. Trimming removed 5 bases from V and 4 bases from J, with 6 bases in between. CDR3 protein: CASSKANQPQHF. CDR3 bases: TGTGCCAGCAGTAAGGCGAATCAGCCCCAGCATTTT.

This clone has only one observation. V gene TRBV2 combines with J gene TRBJ1-1; D gene ambiguous. The CDR3 contains 14 residues. The germline CDR1 and CDR2 sequences are SNHLY and FYNNEI. V gave up 5 bases and J gave up 0 bases, with 10 bases separating them. The CDR3 sequence is CASSRSHMNTEAFF. DNA of the CDR3: TGTGCCAGCAGTCGCAGTCACATGAACACTGAAGCTTTCTTT.